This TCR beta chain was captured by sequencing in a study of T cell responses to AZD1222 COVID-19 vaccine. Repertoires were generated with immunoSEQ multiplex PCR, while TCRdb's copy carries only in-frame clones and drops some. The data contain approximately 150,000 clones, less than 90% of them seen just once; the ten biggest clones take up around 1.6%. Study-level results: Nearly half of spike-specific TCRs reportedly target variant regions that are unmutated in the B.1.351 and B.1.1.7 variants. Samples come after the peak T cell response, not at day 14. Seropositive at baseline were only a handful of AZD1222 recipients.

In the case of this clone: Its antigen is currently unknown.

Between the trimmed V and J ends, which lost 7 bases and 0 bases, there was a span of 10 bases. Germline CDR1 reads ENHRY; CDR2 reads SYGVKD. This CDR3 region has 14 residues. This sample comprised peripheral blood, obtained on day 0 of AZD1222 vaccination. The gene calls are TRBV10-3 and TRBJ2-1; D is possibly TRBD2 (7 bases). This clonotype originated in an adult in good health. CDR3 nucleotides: TGTGCCATCAAGGGGGGGGGCTCCTACAATGAGCAGTTCTTC. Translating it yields CAIKGGGSYNEQFF.